The T cell receptor beta chain under discussion was sequenced for a study of vaccination effects on CD4 cells after COVID-19. The wider study: Participants completed two doses of the BNT162b2 or mRNA-1273 vaccine.

ViraFEST expansion of antigen-specific CD4+ T cells with viral peptide pools preceded sequencing. Cells that had been cultured for 10 days were the source of isolated CD4+ T cells. PCR showed that the person got SARS-CoV-2 infection at some point between March and December 2020. Cultivation was performed at some 1.9 million PBMC per well with around 10 IU/ml IL-2 and approximately 9.2 ug/ml peptides added. Study-level points and caveats: After vaccination, spike-reactive clones in convalescents were mostly new vaccine-induced clones.

This CDR3 region has 14 residues. V was clipped by 0 bases and J by 2 bases; unmatched bases: 0. Germline CDR1 is SGHAT and CDR2 is FQNNGV. As to this clone: Its antigen is unknown.

The assay was immunoSEQ multiplex PCR, and TCRdb's table has in-frame clones only and misses some. This sample carries tens of thousands of clones, over 65% of them seen once, and the ten largest clones take under 6%. The input for sequencing was CD4+ T cells from PBMCs cultured with HIV peptides, taken before COVID-19 vaccination. Subset denoted: HIV-1 Nef peptide pool negative control/reference culture. The rearrangement links TRBV11-2 to TRBJ2-7; 8 bases line up with TRBD1. The receptor was isolated from a human donor who had a prior SARS-CoV-2 infection. CDR3 bases: TGTGCCAGCAGCTTAGAACAGGGGGCCTACGAGCAGTACTTC. Protein: CASSLEQGAYEQYF.